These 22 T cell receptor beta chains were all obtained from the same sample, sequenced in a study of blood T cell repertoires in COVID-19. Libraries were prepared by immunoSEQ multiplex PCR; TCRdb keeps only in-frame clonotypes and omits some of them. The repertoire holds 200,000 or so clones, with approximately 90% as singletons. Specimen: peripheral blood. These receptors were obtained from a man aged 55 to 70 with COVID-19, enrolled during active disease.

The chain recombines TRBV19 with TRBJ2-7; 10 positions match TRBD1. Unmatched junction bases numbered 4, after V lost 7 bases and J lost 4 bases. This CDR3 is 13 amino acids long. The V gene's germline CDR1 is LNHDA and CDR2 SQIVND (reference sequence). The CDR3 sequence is CASKGTGEYEQYF. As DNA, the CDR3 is TGTGCCAGTAAGGGGACAGGGGAGTACGAGCAGTACTTC.

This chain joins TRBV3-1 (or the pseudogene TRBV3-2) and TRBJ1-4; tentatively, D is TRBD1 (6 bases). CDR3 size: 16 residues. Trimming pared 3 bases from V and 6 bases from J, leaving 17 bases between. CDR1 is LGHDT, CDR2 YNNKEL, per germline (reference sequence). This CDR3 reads CASSQTRDTLHEKLFF. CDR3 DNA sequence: TGTGCCAGCAGCCAGACACGGGACACCCTGCATGAAAAACTGTTTTTT.

CDR3 protein: CASSVNDGGGTV. DNA for the CDR3: TGTGCCAGCAGCGTAAACGATGGCGGGGGGACCGTC. This chain links TRBV9 with TRBJ2-7, with 8 bases that match TRBD2. The length of the CDR3 is 12 residues. The germline V gene encodes CDR1 SGDLS and CDR2 YYNGEE.

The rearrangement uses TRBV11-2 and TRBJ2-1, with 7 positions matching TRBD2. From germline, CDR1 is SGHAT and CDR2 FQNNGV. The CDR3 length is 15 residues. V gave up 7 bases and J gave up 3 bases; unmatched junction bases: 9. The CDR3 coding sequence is TGTGCCAGCACGTTCAGCGGGACCTTCTACAATGAGCAGTTCTTC. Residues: CASTFSGTFYNEQFF.

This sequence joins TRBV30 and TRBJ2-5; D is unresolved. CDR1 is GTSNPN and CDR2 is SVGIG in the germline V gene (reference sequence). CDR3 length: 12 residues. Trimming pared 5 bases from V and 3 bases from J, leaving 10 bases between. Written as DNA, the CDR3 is TGTGCCTGGGTATTGTCTGAAGAGACCCAGTACTTC. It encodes CAWVLSEETQYF.

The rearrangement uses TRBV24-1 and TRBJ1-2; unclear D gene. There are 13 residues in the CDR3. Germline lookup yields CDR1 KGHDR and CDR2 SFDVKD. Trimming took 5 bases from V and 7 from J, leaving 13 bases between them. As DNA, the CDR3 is TGTGCCACCAGTGCCCTAGCGGGATCTGGCTACACCTTC. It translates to CATSALAGSGYTF.

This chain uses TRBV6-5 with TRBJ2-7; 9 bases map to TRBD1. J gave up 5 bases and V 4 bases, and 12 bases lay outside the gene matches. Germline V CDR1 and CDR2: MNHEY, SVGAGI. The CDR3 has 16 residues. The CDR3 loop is CASSSSPFRTGDEQYF. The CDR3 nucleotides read TGTGCCAGCAGTTCCTCCCCCTTTAGGACAGGGGACGAGCAGTACTTC.

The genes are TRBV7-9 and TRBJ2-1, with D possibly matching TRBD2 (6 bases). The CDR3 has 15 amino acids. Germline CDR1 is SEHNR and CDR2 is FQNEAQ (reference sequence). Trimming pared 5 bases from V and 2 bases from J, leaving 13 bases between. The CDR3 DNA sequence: TGTGCCAGCAGCCCACGGGGGACCCCCTACAATGAGCAGTTCTTC. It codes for CASSPRGTPYNEQFF.

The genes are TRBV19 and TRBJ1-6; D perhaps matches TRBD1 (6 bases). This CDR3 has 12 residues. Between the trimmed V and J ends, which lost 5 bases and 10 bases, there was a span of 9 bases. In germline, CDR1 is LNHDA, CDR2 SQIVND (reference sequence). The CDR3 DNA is TGTGCCAGTAGTGTTCAGGGGTCACCCCTCCACTTT. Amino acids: CASSVQGSPLHF.

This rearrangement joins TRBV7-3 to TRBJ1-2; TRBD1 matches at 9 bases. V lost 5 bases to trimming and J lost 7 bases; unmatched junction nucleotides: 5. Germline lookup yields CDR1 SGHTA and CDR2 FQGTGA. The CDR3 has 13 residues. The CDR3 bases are TGTGCCAGCAGCCCGACAGGGGGGTCTGGCTACACCTTC. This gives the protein CASSPTGGSGYTF. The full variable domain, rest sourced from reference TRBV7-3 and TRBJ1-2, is GAGVSQTPSNKVTEKGKYVELRCDPISGHTALYWYRQSLGQGPEFLIYFQGTGAADDSGLPNDRFFAVRPEGSVSTLKIQRTERGDSAVYLCASSPTGGSGYTFGSGTRLTVV.

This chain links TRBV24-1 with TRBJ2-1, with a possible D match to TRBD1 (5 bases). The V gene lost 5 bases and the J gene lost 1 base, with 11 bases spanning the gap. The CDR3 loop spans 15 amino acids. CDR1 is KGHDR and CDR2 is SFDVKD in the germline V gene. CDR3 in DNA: TGTGCCACCAGTGTTACAGGCCCTTCCTACAATGAGCAGTTCTTC. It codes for CATSVTGPSYNEQFF.

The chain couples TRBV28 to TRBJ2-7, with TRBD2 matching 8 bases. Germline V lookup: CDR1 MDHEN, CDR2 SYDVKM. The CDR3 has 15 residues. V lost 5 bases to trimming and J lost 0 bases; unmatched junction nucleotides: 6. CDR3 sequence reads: CASSDPGGNSYEQYF. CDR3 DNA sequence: TGTGCCAGCAGTGATCCGGGGGGGAACTCCTACGAGCAGTACTTC.

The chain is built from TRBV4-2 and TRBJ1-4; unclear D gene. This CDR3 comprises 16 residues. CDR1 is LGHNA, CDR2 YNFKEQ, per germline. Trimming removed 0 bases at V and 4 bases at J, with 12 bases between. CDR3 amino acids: CASSQDPSPLNEKLFF. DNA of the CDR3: TGTGCCAGCAGCCAAGACCCGTCCCCCCTTAATGAAAAACTGTTTTTT.

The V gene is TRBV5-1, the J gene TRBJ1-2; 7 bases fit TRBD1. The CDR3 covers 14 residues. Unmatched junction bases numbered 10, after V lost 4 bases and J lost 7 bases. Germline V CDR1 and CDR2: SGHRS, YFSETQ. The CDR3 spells CASSPPGQVSGYTF. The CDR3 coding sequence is TGCGCCAGCAGCCCCCCTGGACAGGTCTCTGGCTACACCTTC. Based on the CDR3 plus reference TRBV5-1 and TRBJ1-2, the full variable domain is KAGVTQTPRYLIKTRGQQVTLSCSPISGHRSVSWYQQTPGQGLQFLFEYFSETQRNKGNFPGRFSGRQFSNSRSEMNVSTLELGDSALYLCASSPPGQVSGYTFGSGTRLTVV.

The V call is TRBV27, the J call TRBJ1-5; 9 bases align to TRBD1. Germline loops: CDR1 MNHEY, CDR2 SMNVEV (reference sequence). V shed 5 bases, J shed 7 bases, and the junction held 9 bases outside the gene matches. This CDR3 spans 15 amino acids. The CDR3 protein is CASSPVRTGVQPQHF. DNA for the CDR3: TGTGCCAGCAGTCCCGTCAGGACAGGGGTCCAGCCCCAGCATTTT.

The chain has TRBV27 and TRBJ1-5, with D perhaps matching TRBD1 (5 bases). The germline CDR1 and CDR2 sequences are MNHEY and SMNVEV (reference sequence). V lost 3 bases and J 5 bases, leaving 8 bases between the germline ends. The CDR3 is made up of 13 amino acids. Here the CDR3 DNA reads TGTGCCAGCAGTTTGGGGCGCGATCAGCCCCAGCATTTT. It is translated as CASSLGRDQPQHF.

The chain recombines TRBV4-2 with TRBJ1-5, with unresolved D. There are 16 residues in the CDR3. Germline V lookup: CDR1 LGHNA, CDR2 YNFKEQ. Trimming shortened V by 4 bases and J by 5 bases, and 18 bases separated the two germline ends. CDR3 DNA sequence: TGTGCCAGCAGCCCCTTTAGGAGGGAAGGTTATCAGCCCCAGCATTTT. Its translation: CASSPFRREGYQPQHF.

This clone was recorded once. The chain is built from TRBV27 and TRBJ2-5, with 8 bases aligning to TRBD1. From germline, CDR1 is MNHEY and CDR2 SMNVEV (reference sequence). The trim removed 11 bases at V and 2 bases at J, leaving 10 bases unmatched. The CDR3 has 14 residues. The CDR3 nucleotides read TGTGCCGCTGGCCCCAGGGGGCATCAAGAGACCCAGTACTTC. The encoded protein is CAAGPRGHQETQYF.

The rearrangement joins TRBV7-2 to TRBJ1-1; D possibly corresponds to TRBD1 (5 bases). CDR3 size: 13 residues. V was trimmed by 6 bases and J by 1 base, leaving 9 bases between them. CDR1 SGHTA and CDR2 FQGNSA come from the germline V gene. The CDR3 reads CASRTQGNTEAFF. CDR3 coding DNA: TGTGCCAGCAGGACTCAGGGGAACACTGAAGCTTTCTTT.

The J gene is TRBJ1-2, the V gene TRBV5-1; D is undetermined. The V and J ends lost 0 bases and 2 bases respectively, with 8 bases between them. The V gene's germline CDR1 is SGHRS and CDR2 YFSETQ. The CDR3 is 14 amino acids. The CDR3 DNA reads TGCGCCAGCAGCTTGGCCCCGGGGAACTATGGCTACACCTTC. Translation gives CASSLAPGNYGYTF.

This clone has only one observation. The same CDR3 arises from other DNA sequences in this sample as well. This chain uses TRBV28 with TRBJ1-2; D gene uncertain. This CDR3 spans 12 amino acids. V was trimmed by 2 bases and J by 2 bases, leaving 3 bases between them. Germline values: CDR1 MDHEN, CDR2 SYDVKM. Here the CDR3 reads CASSLLNYGYTF. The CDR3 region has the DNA TGTGCCAGCAGTTTACTGAACTATGGCTACACCTTC.

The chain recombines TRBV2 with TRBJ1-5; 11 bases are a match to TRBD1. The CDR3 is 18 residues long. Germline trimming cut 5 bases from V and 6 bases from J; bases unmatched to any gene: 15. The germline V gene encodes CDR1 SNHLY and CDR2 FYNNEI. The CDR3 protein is CASSQSLLRDRGFQPQHF. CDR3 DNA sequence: TGTGCCAGCAGTCAAAGCCTTCTCCGGGACAGGGGGTTTCAGCCCCAGCATTTT.